The next 9 T cell receptor beta chains were all read from a single sample in a study of T cells in Graves' hyperthyroidism and ophthalmopathy. From RNA transcripts, TCR beta CDR3 regions were amplified. First-round RT-PCR of the TCR CDR3 relied on the HTBI primer set. Via MiXCR, TCRdb re-called the multiplex PCR reads, giving one row per CDR3 protein. The sample has just under 750,000 distinct CDR3 sequences; over 35% are singletons. Sequencing was done on a sample of blood. These receptors all stem from a woman aged 40 to 50 with Graves' hyperthyroidism.

This clonotype was seen more than once but under ten times. The V gene is TRBV19, the J gene TRBJ1-6; maybe TRBD1 (5 bases). The CDR3 extends over 16 amino acids. The V gene lost 3 bases and the J gene lost 7 bases, with 16 bases spanning the gap. The V gene's germline CDR1 is LNHDA and CDR2 SQIVND (reference sequence). In DNA form, the CDR3 reads TGTGCCAGTAGTATTAATCCAGGGAATGGAAATTCACCCCTCCACTTT. Translation gives CASSINPGNGNSPLHF.

The chain has TRBV11-2 and TRBJ1-1; D might be TRBD1 (5 bases). Trimming cost V 1 base and J 3 bases, with 15 bases left between them. CDR1 and CDR2 from the germline V gene are SGHAT and FQNNGV. There are 16 residues in the CDR3. Written as DNA, the CDR3 is TGTGCCAGCAGCTTAGTCCTGGGGGAGGGGTACACTGAAGCTTTCTTT. Translated, it gives CASSLVLGEGYTEAFF.

This clonotype was recorded at least ten times. The rearrangement uses TRBV10-3 and TRBJ1-4, with D tentatively TRBD1 (6 bases). The CDR3 spans 16 residues. The V end lost 3 bases, the J end lost 4 bases, and 15 bases lay between the germline ends. Germline values: CDR1 ENHRY, CDR2 SYGVKD. CDR3 bases: TGTGCCATCAGTGAAGGGACACCCGGAGATAATGAAAAACTGTTTTTT. This sequence encodes CAISEGTPGDNEKLFF.

This clonotype has just a few counts. The chain recombines TRBV6-6 with TRBJ2-5; TRBD1 or TRBD2 may be the D gene (5 bases each). With 4 bases removed from V and 1 base from J, the gap between germline ends came to 13 bases. The CDR3 extends over 15 amino acids. Germline loops: CDR1 MNHNY, CDR2 SVGAGI (reference sequence). CDR3 nucleotides: TGTGCCAGCAGTTCCTCCGGGACCCTCCAAGAGACCCAGTACTTC. It translates to CASSSSGTLQETQYF.

Only one count was recorded for this clonotype. This chain uses TRBV7-2 with TRBJ1-1; D not resolved. Germline CDR1 is SGHTA and CDR2 is FQGNSA. This CDR3 contains 12 residues. V lost 0 bases to trimming and J lost 8 bases, with 7 bases between them. The CDR3 bases are TGTGCCAGCAGCTTAGCGGTAAAAGAAGCTTTCTTT. It codes for CASSLAVKEAFF.

In the case of this clonotype: An end of the junction does not agree with germline; a read error may underlie this. V usage is TRBV7-6 and J usage is TRBJ1-1; possible D gene TRBD1, 5 bases. The CDR3 is 14 residues long. The germline gives CDR1 SGHVS, CDR2 FNYEAQ. The CDR3 sequence is CASNLEGKNTEAFF. CDR3 in DNA: TGTGCCAGCAACTTAGAGGGGAAGAACACTGAAGCTTTCTTT.

J is TRBJ1-2 and V is TRBV25-1, with TRBD1 identical over 7 bases. CDR3 length equals 14 residues. Germline trimming cut 1 base from V and 4 bases from J; bases unmatched to any gene: 3. Germline V lookup: CDR1 MGHDK, CDR2 SYGVNS. The CDR3 spells CASSESGQIYGYTF. The CDR3, as DNA: TGTGCCAGCAGTGAATCGGGACAGATCTATGGCTACACCTTC.

This clonotype was recorded at least ten times. This chain joins TRBV19 and TRBJ1-2, with 8 positions matching TRBD1. The CDR3 totals 14 residues. The germline V gene encodes CDR1 LNHDA and CDR2 SQIVND (reference sequence). Germline trimming cut 8 bases from V and 8 bases from J; bases unmatched to any gene: 13. The CDR3 loop is CASSGQGRTQGYTF. Written as DNA, the CDR3 is TGTGCCAGTTCCGGACAGGGCCGAACTCAGGGCTACACCTTC.

As regards this clonotype: A much bigger clone sits one base away, suggesting this may be a read error. The chain joins TRBV7-9 to TRBJ2-5; D is undetermined. CDR1 SEHNR and CDR2 FQNEAQ come from the germline V gene (reference sequence). This CDR3 is 15 amino acids long. This CDR3 is CASSFPGRAQEAQYF. The CDR3 DNA is TGTGCCAGCAGCTTCCCGGGCAGAGCCCAAGAGGCCCAGTACTTC.